Sequencing of this TCR beta chain was carried out in a study of patients and donors after allogeneic stem cell transplantation. From the RT-PCR reads, TCRdb called clonotypes with MiXCR, one entry per CDR3 protein. The data contain about 960,000 distinct CDR3 sequences, 18% of them seen just once; the ten biggest clones take up 6%. Trimming removed 5 bases from V and 0 bases from J; junction bases left unmatched: 4. There are 16 residues in the CDR3. CDR1 and CDR2 (germline): SEHNR, FQNEAQ (reference sequence). The sequence came from a human donor who was either an allogeneic HSCT recipient or a stem cell or donor lymphocyte infusion donor (not recorded which). It is not recorded whose cells these are; they may come from a transplant donor. The sequenced sample was blood, either unsorted or a sorted T cell fraction (not recorded which). This chain connects TRBV7-9 to TRBJ2-1; 10 bases agree with TRBD2. CDR3 nucleotides: TGTGCCAGCAGCGGTAGCGGGGGGCACTCCTACAATGAGCAGTTCTTC. Protein: CASSGSGGHSYNEQFF. The whole variable domain, remainder taken from reference TRBV7-9 and TRBJ2-1, is DTGVSQNPRHKITKRGQNVTFRCDPISEHNRLYWYRQTLGQGPEFLTYFQNEAQLEKSRLLSDRFSAERPKGSFSTLEIQRTEQGDSAMYLCASSGSGGHSYNEQFFGPGTRLTVL.